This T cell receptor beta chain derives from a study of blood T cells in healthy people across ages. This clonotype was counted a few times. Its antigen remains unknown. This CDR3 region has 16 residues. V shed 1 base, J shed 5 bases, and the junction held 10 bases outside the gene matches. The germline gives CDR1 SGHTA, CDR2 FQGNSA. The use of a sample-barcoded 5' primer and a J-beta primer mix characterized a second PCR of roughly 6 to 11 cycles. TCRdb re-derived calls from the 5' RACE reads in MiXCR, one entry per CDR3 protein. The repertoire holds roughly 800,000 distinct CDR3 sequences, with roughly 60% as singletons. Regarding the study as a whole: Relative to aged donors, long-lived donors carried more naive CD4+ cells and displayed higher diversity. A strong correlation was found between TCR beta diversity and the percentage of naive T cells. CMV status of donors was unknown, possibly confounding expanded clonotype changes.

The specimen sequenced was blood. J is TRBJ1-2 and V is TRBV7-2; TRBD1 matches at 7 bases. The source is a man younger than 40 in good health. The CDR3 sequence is CASSLVGGGEGYGYTF. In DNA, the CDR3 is TGTGCCAGCAGCTTAGTGGGAGGGGGCGAGGGATATGGCTACACCTTC.